The 32 T cell receptor beta chains below all came from one sample that was sequenced in a study of blood T cells in healthy people across ages (dated by TCRdb to 2013 to 2016). The library was produced with 5' RACE. Reads for this sample came from an Illumina HiSeq 2500. A second PCR of about 6 to 11 cycles was performed with a sample-barcoded 5' primer and a J-beta primer mix. TCRdb's own reprocessing of the public reads used fastp at Q25 and MiXCR and kept productive beta chains. When rows share a CDR3 protein, they turn into one entry using the most common DNA and genes. The sample table contains roughly 800,000 distinct CDR3 sequences; only one count was recorded for 55% to 75% of them. The top ten clonotypes cover 20% to 25% of the sample. The source material was blood. These receptors originate from a man aged 30 to 45 in good health.

The rearrangement uses TRBV4-3 and TRBJ2-7; D not certain. The CDR3 has 14 residues. V gave up 4 bases and J gave up 3 bases, with 13 bases separating them. Germline V gives CDR1 LGHNA, CDR2 YSLEER. This CDR3 reads CASSPLRVGYEQYF. CDR3 bases: TGCGCCAGCAGCCCCCTCCGGGTTGGCTACGAGCAGTACTTC.

This clonotype has a handful of counts. The chain carries TRBV3-1 and TRBJ2-7; the D is unclear. The assigned J gene may be wrong: the sequence end matches TRBJ2-5 better. The CDR3 extends over 15 amino acids. Germline-derived CDR1 and CDR2 are LGHDT and YNNKEL (reference sequence). CDR3 sequence (DNA): TGTGCCAGCAGCCAAGATCGGGCTAGATCTGAGACCCAGTACTTC. It translates to CASSQDRARSETQYF.

The rearrangement links TRBV13 to TRBJ2-6, with D hard to call. The V end was cut by 5 bases, the J end by 0 bases, with 8 bases between. CDR3 length equals 15 residues. In germline, CDR1 is PRHDT, CDR2 FYEKMQ (reference sequence). The CDR3 loop is CASSPTHSGANVLTF. As DNA, the CDR3 is TGTGCCAGCAGCCCCACCCACTCTGGGGCCAACGTCCTGACTTTC.

The V and J genes are TRBV20-1 and TRBJ2-7, with no clear D. CDR1 and CDR2 from the germline V gene are DFQATT and SNEGSKA (reference sequence). Trimming took 1 base from V and 3 from J, leaving 13 bases between them. The CDR3 is 14 residues long. CDR3 residues: CSARASLDGYEQYF. DNA for the CDR3: TGCAGTGCTAGAGCTTCGCTGGACGGCTACGAGCAGTACTTC.

The chain has TRBV20-1 and TRBJ2-3; TRBD2 matches at 11 bases. The CDR3 has 18 amino acids. Trimming cost V 1 base and J 0 bases; bases outside gene matches: 9. Germline V CDR1 and CDR2: DFQATT, SNEGSKA (reference sequence). The CDR3 loop reads CSARALAGATASTDTQYF. The DNA of the CDR3 is TGCAGTGCTAGAGCACTAGCGGGGGCCACAGCTAGCACAGATACGCAGTATTTT.

This CDR3 reads CASSSRTGKRIRMNTEAFF. DNA of the CDR3: TGTGCCAGCAGTTCAAGGACAGGGAAGAGGATTAGGATGAACACTGAAGCTTTCTTT. V gene TRBV28 combines with J gene TRBJ1-1, with 8 bases fitting TRBD1. The CDR3 is made up of 19 amino acids. The V gene end was trimmed by 4 bases and the J gene end by 0 bases; junction bases not matched to a gene: 16. Germline V lookup: CDR1 MDHEN, CDR2 SYDVKM.

This clonotype has more than one count but fewer than ten. V usage is TRBV20-1 and J usage is TRBJ2-1; no clear D. The CDR3 runs to 10 residues. Per germline, CDR1 DFQATT and CDR2 SNEGSKA (reference sequence). The DNA of the CDR3 is TGCAGGGCTCAAGGCAATGAGCAGTTCTTC. Residues: CRAQGNEQFF.

The rearrangement joins TRBV20-1 to TRBJ2-1, with 12 bases aligning to TRBD2. J lost 0 bases, V lost 6 bases, and 9 bases had no gene match. Germline V lookup: CDR1 DFQATT, CDR2 SNEGSKA (reference sequence). The length of the CDR3 is 17 residues. The CDR3 DNA reads TGCAGTGCCGCGGGGACTAGCGGGCCTTTCTCCTACAATGAGCAGTTCTTC. It is translated as CSAAGTSGPFSYNEQFF.

The rearrangement links TRBV6-2 or TRBV6-3 to TRBJ2-1; D gene unclear. Germline loops: CDR1 MNHEY, CDR2 SVGEGT. The germline V and J ends were trimmed by 6 bases and 9 bases, with 6 bases remaining between them. CDR3 length: 10 residues. CDR3 region: CASSGCEQFF. CDR3 in DNA: TGTGCCAGCAGCGGTTGTGAGCAGTTCTTC.

This clonotype showed up just a few times. The rearrangement uses TRBV18 and TRBJ2-3; D is undetermined. This CDR3 comprises 11 residues. The V and J ends lost 1 base and 5 bases respectively, with 1 base between them. CDR1 and CDR2 from the germline V gene are KGHSH and LQKENI. CDR3 in amino acids: CASSPQDTQYF. For the CDR3, the DNA is TGTGCCAGCTCACCACAAGATACGCAGTATTTT.

V is TRBV7-2 and J is TRBJ2-7; the match to TRBD2 covers 10 bases. The DNA matches TRBJ2-5 better at its end, which makes the J call doubtful. The CDR3 runs 17 residues. CDR1 is SGHTA, CDR2 FQGNSA, per germline. CDR3 DNA: TGTGCCAGCAGCTTGTTTATAACTAGCGGGGTGGGGGAGACCCAGTACTTC. Its protein product is CASSLFITSGVGETQYF.

Only a few counts were recorded for this clonotype. The V and J genes are TRBV15 and TRBJ2-5; D is possibly TRBD1 (5 bases). With 1 base removed from V and 8 bases from J, the gap between germline ends came to 14 bases. The CDR3 totals 14 residues. The germline CDR1 and CDR2 sequences are LNHNV and YYDKDF (reference sequence). CDR3 DNA sequence: TGTGCCACCAGCAGAGCGGACATGCACGGCACCCAGTACTTC. Translation gives CATSRADMHGTQYF.

This clonotype was picked up one time. The chain links TRBV7-2 to TRBJ2-1, with D perhaps matching TRBD2 (5 bases). The germline CDR1 and CDR2 sequences are SGHTA and FQGNSA. Between the trimmed V and J ends, which lost 1 base and 9 bases, there was a span of 16 bases. This CDR3 has 15 amino acids. CDR3: CASSLVGYVGSEQFF. The CDR3 DNA reads TGTGCCAGCAGCTTAGTCGGTTATGTGGGGAGTGAGCAGTTCTTC. The complete variable domain, with remaining parts taken from reference TRBV7-2 and TRBJ2-1, reads GAGVSQSPSNKVTEKGKDVELRCDPISGHTALYWYRQSLGQGLEFLIYFQGNSAPDKSGLPSDRFSAERTGGSVSTLTIQRTQQEDSAVYLCASSLVGYVGSEQFFGPGTRLTVL.

This clonotype was counted only a few times. The V and J genes are TRBV7-2 and TRBJ2-2; 7 bases align to TRBD2. The V and J ends lost 8 bases and 4 bases, in that order; junction bases with no gene match: 7. Germline V CDR1 and CDR2: SGHTA, FQGNSA. The CDR3 extends over 14 amino acids. The DNA of the CDR3 is TGTGCCAGCCGTGAGACTAGCAGCACCGGGGAGCTGTTTTTT. Its translation: CASRETSSTGELFF.

This clonotype turned up a few times. DNA of the CDR3: TGCAGTGCTAGTTTTAGCGGACAAGAGACCCAGTACTTC. It specifies CSASFSGQETQYF. The V and J genes are TRBV20-1 and TRBJ2-5; a weak D match, TRBD2 (6 bases). V was pared by 3 bases and J by 2 bases, with 10 bases between. This CDR3 contains 13 residues. Germline CDR1 DFQATT, CDR2 SNEGSKA (reference sequence).

The V and J genes are TRBV6-2 or TRBV6-3 and TRBJ1-2, with D unclear. Germline CDR1 MNHEY, CDR2 SVGEGT. The CDR3 contains 12 residues. Trimming stripped 5 bases from V and 7 bases from J, with 11 bases between. CDR3 residues: CASSTDWSGYTF. The CDR3 region has the DNA TGTGCCAGCAGTACAGATTGGAGTGGCTACACCTTC.

This clonotype was seen only once. The rearrangement joins TRBV20-1 to TRBJ1-2; D remains unclear. The CDR3 runs 13 residues. Trimming pared 3 bases from V and 4 bases from J, leaving 12 bases between. Germline V gene lookup returns CDR1 DFQATT and CDR2 SNEGSKA (reference sequence). In DNA, the CDR3 is TGCAGTGCTAGGACGTTAGTCGGCTATGGCTACACCTTC. Translating it yields CSARTLVGYGYTF.

The chain links TRBV27 to TRBJ2-1, with 8 bases identical to TRBD2. The J segment lost 1 base and the V segment lost 4 bases, leaving 3 bases of the junction unmatched. Germline assignment: CDR1 MNHEY and CDR2 SMNVEV (reference sequence). The CDR3 is 15 residues long. The CDR3 reads CASSSGGASYNEQFF. CDR3 nucleotide sequence: TGTGCCAGCAGTTCCGGGGGGGCATCCTACAATGAGCAGTTCTTC.

V and J are TRBV10-3 and TRBJ2-4; D possibly corresponds to TRBD2 (6 bases). TRBJ2-7 explains the end of the DNA better; the J call may be wrong. Looked up from germline, CDR1 is ENHRY and CDR2 is SYGVKD. The CDR3 contains 15 residues. For the CDR3, the DNA is TGTGCCATCAGTGAGTCTGGGGGGTTGGTTGACGAGCAGTACTTC. Amino acids: CAISESGGLVDEQYF.

The chain recombines TRBV7-2 with TRBJ2-1, with 8 bases aligning to TRBD2. This CDR3 spans 12 amino acids. The V gene end was trimmed by 5 bases and the J gene end by 11 bases; junction bases not matched to a gene: 5. Germline loops: CDR1 SGHTA, CDR2 FQGNSA. The CDR3 bases are TGTGCCAGCAGCCCAACTAGCGGAAAGCAGTTCTTC. This gives the protein CASSPTSGKQFF.

V gene TRBV5-1 combines with J gene TRBJ2-1; D gene uncertain. V lost 5 bases and J 10 bases, leaving 16 bases between the germline ends. Germline V gene lookup returns CDR1 SGHRS and CDR2 YFSETQ. CDR3 length equals 13 residues. The CDR3 coding sequence is TGCGCCAGCAGTGACGGGCCCCCAAGGGAGCAGTTCTTC. It specifies CASSDGPPREQFF.

This clonotype was detected ten times or more. V is TRBV3-1 and J is TRBJ1-2; no clear D gene. Germline lookup yields CDR1 LGHDT and CDR2 YNNKEL (reference sequence). Between the trimmed V and J ends, which lost 2 bases and 7 bases, there was a span of 17 bases. This CDR3 has 15 amino acids. CDR3 residues: CASSQSWGREIGYTF. Here the CDR3 DNA reads TGTGCCAGCAGCCAATCATGGGGAAGAGAGATTGGCTACACCTTC.

This clonotype has just a few counts. The chain is built from TRBV29-1 and TRBJ2-5; 7 nucleotides match TRBD1. There are 13 residues in the CDR3. CDR1 SQVTM and CDR2 ANQGSEA come from the germline V gene. V was pared by 6 bases and J by 5 bases, with 9 bases of the junction left unmatched. CDR3 DNA: TGCAGCGTCGTGACAGGGTCCTATGAGACCCAGTACTTC. Protein product: CSVVTGSYETQYF.

This rearrangement joins TRBV14 to TRBJ2-1; 14 nucleotides agree with TRBD2. The V segment lost 0 bases and the J segment 0 bases; nucleotides outside the gene matches: 10. The length of the CDR3 is 21 residues. Germline-derived CDR1 and CDR2 are SGHDN and FVKESK. CDR3 protein: CASSQDPTSGRVIYSYNEQFF. The CDR3 nucleotides read TGTGCCAGCAGCCAAGATCCGACTAGCGGGAGGGTAATCTACTCCTACAATGAGCAGTTCTTC. The whole variable domain, remainder taken from reference TRBV14 and TRBJ2-1, is EAGVTQFPSHSVIEKGQTVTLRCDPISGHDNLYWYRRVMGKEIKFLLHFVKESKQDESGMPNNRFLAERTGGTYSTLKVQPAELEDSGVYFCASSQDPTSGRVIYSYNEQFFGPGTRLTVL.

The J gene is TRBJ1-1, the V gene TRBV5-1; D is perhaps TRBD1 (6 bases). Trimming cost V 4 bases and J 6 bases, with 16 bases left between them. CDR3 size: 14 residues. Germline CDR1 and CDR2: SGHRS and YFSETQ. CDR3 DNA: TGCGCCAGCAGCCCAGGGGCTAAAGGGGCTGAAGCTTTCTTT. Translation gives CASSPGAKGAEAFF.

This clonotype came up a few times. V gene TRBV28 combines with J gene TRBJ2-5; TRBD2 might be the D (6 bases). Trimming removed 8 bases at V and 7 bases at J, with 8 bases between. CDR1 is MDHEN and CDR2 is SYDVKM in the germline V gene. The CDR3 consists of 10 residues. The CDR3 nucleotides read TGTGCCAGCGGGAGGAGGACCCAGTACTTC. Translating gives CASGRRTQYF.

V is TRBV12-3 or TRBV12-4 and J is TRBJ2-5, with 7 positions matching TRBD1. The J call could be wrong; TRBJ2-7 is a better fit for the DNA end. This CDR3 is built from 17 residues. CDR3 bases: TGTGCCAGCAGTTTAAGCGGTGGGGACAGCGTGCGTAGCGAGCAGTACTTC. It specifies CASSLSGGDSVRSEQYF.

This clonotype was observed once. The chain carries TRBV6-5 and TRBJ2-1, with 9 bases matching TRBD2. With 4 bases clipped from V and 3 bases from J, the junction kept 7 bases outside the gene matches. CDR1 is MNHEY and CDR2 is SVGAGI in the germline V gene. This CDR3 is 16 amino acids long. For the CDR3, the DNA is TGTGCCAGCAGTTTGGGACTAGCAAACGGCTACAATGAGCAGTTCTTC. Translating it yields CASSLGLANGYNEQFF.

V is TRBV11-1 and J is TRBJ2-1; no reliable D call. The germline CDR1 and CDR2 sequences are SGHAT and FQDESV (reference sequence). The germline V and J ends were trimmed by 5 bases and 5 bases, with 28 bases remaining between them. The CDR3 is 19 residues long. CDR3 protein: CASSRLGARGPHTDNEQFF. The DNA of the CDR3 is TGTGCCAGCAGCCGGCTTGGAGCCCGTGGCCCCCACACGGACAATGAGCAGTTCTTC.

This sequence joins TRBV5-1 and TRBJ2-4; no clear D. The CDR3 has 15 amino acids. V lost 4 bases to trimming and J lost 13 bases, with 24 bases between them. Per germline, CDR1 SGHRS and CDR2 YFSETQ. The CDR3 sequence is CASSGTMDPWWQQYF. CDR3 sequence (DNA): TGCGCCAGCAGCGGTACGATGGACCCTTGGTGGCAGCAGTACTTC.

The V call is TRBV7-2, the J call TRBJ2-4; maybe TRBD2 (5 bases). The end of the DNA fits TRBJ2-7 better, so the J call may be wrong. Per germline, CDR1 SGHTA and CDR2 FQGNSA. This CDR3 has 13 residues. Written as DNA, the CDR3 is TGTGCCAGCAGCTCAAGGCGGGCCTACGAGCAGTACTTC. Its translation: CASSSRRAYEQYF.

V gene TRBV15 combines with J gene TRBJ1-4; no clear D. V was pared by 8 bases and J by 3 bases, with 13 bases between. This CDR3 is 14 amino acids long. Germline CDR1 LNHNV, CDR2 YYDKDF (reference sequence). DNA of the CDR3: TGTGCCACCTCCGGAGACATGTCTAATGAAAAACTGTTTTTT. Amino acid sequence: CATSGDMSNEKLFF.